This T cell receptor beta chain was sequenced in a study of blood T cell repertoires in COVID-19. About the study: Collection of acute and convalescent COVID-19 samples took place in the United States, Italy and Spain. The analysed material was cDNA or gDNA that came from T cells, B-cell-depleted T cells, or PBMCs.

The V end lost 2 bases, the J end lost 5 bases, and 6 bases lay between the germline ends. The CDR3 loop spans 13 amino acids. Germline V gives CDR1 KGHSH, CDR2 LQKENI. Original processing methods: By means of reference gene primer amplification, nucleated cell counts were estimated. Profiled with immunoSEQ multiplex PCR; TCRdb holds only in-frame clones, not every one. Clone size and V and J calls were adopted from that table, with D and trimming inferred from the DNA. The sample contains about 50,000 clones, about 89% of which appear only once. The material sequenced was peripheral blood. This clonotype was sampled from a human donor in a cohort sampled during active COVID-19. V gene TRBV18 combines with J gene TRBJ1-4; possible D gene TRBD1, 5 bases. The CDR3 loop is CASSPSGNEKLFF. CDR3 bases: TGTGCCAGCTCACCATCAGGGAATGAAAAACTGTTTTTT.